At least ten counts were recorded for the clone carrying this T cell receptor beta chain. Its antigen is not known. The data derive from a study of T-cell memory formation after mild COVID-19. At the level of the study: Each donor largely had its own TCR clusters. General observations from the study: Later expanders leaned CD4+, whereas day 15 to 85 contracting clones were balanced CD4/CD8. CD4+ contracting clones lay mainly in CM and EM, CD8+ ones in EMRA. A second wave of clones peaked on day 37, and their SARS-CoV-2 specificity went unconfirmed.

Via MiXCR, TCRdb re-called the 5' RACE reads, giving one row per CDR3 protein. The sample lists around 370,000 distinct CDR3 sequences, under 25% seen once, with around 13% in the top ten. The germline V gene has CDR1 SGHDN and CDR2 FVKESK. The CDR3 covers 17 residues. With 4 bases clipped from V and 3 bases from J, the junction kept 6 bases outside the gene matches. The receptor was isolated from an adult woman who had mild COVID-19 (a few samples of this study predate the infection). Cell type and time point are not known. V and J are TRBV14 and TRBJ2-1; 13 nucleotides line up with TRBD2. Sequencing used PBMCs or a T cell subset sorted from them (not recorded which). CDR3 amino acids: CASSPWTSGSLYNEQFF. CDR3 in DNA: TGTGCCAGCAGCCCCTGGACTAGCGGGAGTCTCTACAATGAGCAGTTCTTC.